Below are 27 T cell receptor beta chains sequenced from a single sample in a study of regulatory T cells in long-lasting Graves disease. Construction of TCR beta libraries relied on iRepertoire HTBI primers and on Arm-PCR targeting CDR3 regions. TCRdb re-derived calls from the multiplex PCR reads in MiXCR, one entry per CDR3 protein. The sample contains a few hundred thousand distinct CDR3 sequences, 23% of which appear only once. The sample's time point: persistent/refractory GD, antithyroid drugs over 5 years with positive TRAb. PBMC RNA served as the TCR library source. Source: peripheral blood mononuclear cells (PBMCs), taken when the disease was refractory, from a patient treated with antithyroid drugs. These receptors all stem from a female donor with Graves disease.

The chain combines TRBV7-9 with TRBJ2-2; 10 bases match TRBD2. The CDR3 loop spans 18 amino acids. Germline trimming cut 5 bases from V and 3 bases from J; bases unmatched to any gene: 12. Germline assignment: CDR1 SEHNR and CDR2 FQNEAQ (reference sequence). DNA of the CDR3: TGTGCCAGCAGCAGAAGACTAGCGGGCATTGGTGACACCGGGGAGCTGTTTTTT. This gives the protein CASSRRLAGIGDTGELFF.

This clonotype was detected a few times. This sequence joins TRBV7-9 and TRBJ2-2; a weak D match, TRBD1 (6 bases). Trimming took 10 bases from V and 7 from J, leaving 19 bases between them. From germline, CDR1 is SEHNR and CDR2 FQNEAQ (reference sequence). The CDR3 extends over 14 amino acids. The CDR3 region is CAIVSTGSNGELFF. In DNA, the CDR3 is TGTGCCATAGTTTCGACAGGTTCTAACGGGGAGCTGTTTTTT.

V and J are TRBV20-1 and TRBJ2-7; D not certain. CDR3 length equals 17 residues. Germline values: CDR1 DFQATT, CDR2 SNEGSKA (reference sequence). V lost 1 base to trimming and J lost 1 base, with 20 bases between them. For the CDR3, the DNA is TGCAGTGCTAGAGCTGGGCACCTCACCGACGTGTCCTACGAGCAGTACTTC. It translates to CSARAGHLTDVSYEQYF.

The rearrangement links TRBV6-2 or TRBV6-3 to TRBJ1-4, with D tentatively TRBD1 (5 bases). V lost 8 bases and J 0 bases, leaving 13 bases between the germline ends. The CDR3 is made up of 15 amino acids. Germline values: CDR1 MNHEY, CDR2 SVGEGT. The CDR3 bases are TGTGCCAGCTTTCCTCAAGGGGCAACTAATGAAAAACTGTTTTTT. Amino acids: CASFPQGATNEKLFF.

The J gene is TRBJ2-5, the V gene TRBV27, with D tentatively TRBD1 or TRBD2 (5 bases each). V lost 5 bases and J lost 1, with 17 bases in between. The CDR3 is 16 amino acids. The V gene's germline CDR1 is MNHEY and CDR2 SMNVEV (reference sequence). CDR3 coding DNA: TGTGCCAGCAGTCCCCTTTGGGGGAGAGTCCAAGAGACCCAGTACTTC. Protein: CASSPLWGRVQETQYF.

This clonotype was seen a few times. The V call is TRBV7-2, the J call TRBJ2-7, with D perhaps TRBD1 or TRBD2 (5 bases each). Germline V lookup: CDR1 SGHTA, CDR2 FQGNSA. The V gene lost 5 bases and the J gene lost 1 base, with 12 bases spanning the gap. The CDR3 length is 14 residues. For the CDR3, the DNA is TGTGCCAGCAGCAGAGGGGCGCCGTCCTACGAGCAGTACTTC. Translated: CASSRGAPSYEQYF.

This clonotype was seen a few times. The chain has TRBV6-1 and TRBJ2-2, with TRBD2 identical over 10 bases. Losses at the gene ends were 9 bases for V and 6 bases for J; bases not matched to a gene: 4. CDR1 is MNHNS, CDR2 SASEGT, per germline. The CDR3 covers 13 residues. CDR3 nucleotide sequence: TGTGCCAGGCTAGCGGGAGCGGCCGGGGAGCTGTTTTTT. This translates into CARLAGAAGELFF.

The chain joins TRBV7-9 to TRBJ2-5; D uncertain. Looked up from germline, CDR1 is SEHNR and CDR2 is FQNEAQ (reference sequence). This CDR3 has 14 residues. With 4 bases removed from V and 3 bases from J, the gap between germline ends came to 12 bases. The CDR3 region is CASSSNLNKETQYF. The CDR3 DNA sequence: TGTGCCAGCAGCTCAAATCTGAATAAAGAGACCCAGTACTTC.

The J gene is TRBJ2-7, the V gene TRBV7-8, with a tentative D call TRBD2 (6 bases). Germline CDR1 reads SGHVS; CDR2 reads FQNEAQ. CDR3 length equals 12 residues. V dropped 4 bases and J dropped 6 bases, with 10 bases sitting between them. In DNA form, the CDR3 reads TGTGCCAGCAGCTCGGGAGATACCGAGCAGTACTTC. This gives the protein CASSSGDTEQYF.

The chain has TRBV25-1 and TRBJ2-7, with 7 bases lining up with TRBD2. Germline V gene data show CDR1 as MGHDK and CDR2 as SYGVNS. J lost 0 bases, V lost 1 base, and 12 bases had no gene match. This CDR3 contains 18 residues. The CDR3 DNA is TGTGCCAGCAGTGAATGGGGAACGGGGGGATTTAGCTCCTACGAGCAGTACTTC. Amino acid sequence: CASSEWGTGGFSSYEQYF.

This clonotype appeared a few times. The V and J genes are TRBV7-2 and TRBJ2-7; no clear D. This CDR3 is 12 amino acids long. In germline, CDR1 is SGHTA, CDR2 FQGNSA. Trimming left V 5 bases short and J 6 bases short, with 11 bases between. CDR3 residues: CASSEPSGEQYF. The CDR3 nucleotides are TGTGCCAGCAGCGAACCCTCCGGCGAGCAGTACTTC.

The gene calls are TRBV18 and TRBJ1-4, with D possibly matching TRBD1 (5 bases). Trimming took off 1 base at V and 5 bases at J, with 11 bases between the two ends. This CDR3 comprises 15 residues. Germline V gene sequence: CDR1 KGHSH, CDR2 LQKENI. CDR3 residues: CASSPQGMLNEKLFF. DNA of the CDR3: TGTGCCAGCTCACCACAGGGGATGTTAAATGAAAAACTGTTTTTT.

This clonotype was picked up a small number of times. V is TRBV6-5 and J is TRBJ2-7; a weak D match, TRBD2 (7 bases). The CDR3 loop spans 15 amino acids. Trimming took off 2 bases at V and 4 bases at J, with 15 bases between the two ends. CDR1 and CDR2 from the germline V gene are MNHEY and SVGAGI. The CDR3 sequence is CASSYVGGGIYEQYF. The CDR3 coding sequence is TGTGCCAGCAGTTACGTCGGCGGGGGCATATACGAGCAGTACTTC.

This clonotype has ten or more counts. This CDR3 is CSVLWGNEKLFF. In nucleotides, the CDR3 is TGCAGTGTACTTTGGGGTAACGAAAAACTGTTTTTT. The J gene is TRBJ1-4, the V gene TRBV20-1; no reliable D call. CDR3 length: 12 amino acids. CDR1 and CDR2 from the germline V gene are DFQATT and SNEGSKA (reference sequence). Trimming took off 7 bases at V and 8 bases at J, with 14 bases between the two ends.

This clonotype was seen at least ten times. V and J are TRBV6-9 and TRBJ2-4; D gene uncertain. The germline V gene has CDR1 MNHGY and CDR2 SVAAGI. CDR3 length: 15 residues. The V end lost 3 bases, the J end lost 0 bases, and 9 bases lay between the germline ends. The CDR3 coding sequence is TGTGCCAGCAGTTACTCTAAACTAGCCAAAAACATTCAGTACTTC. Translating it yields CASSYSKLAKNIQYF.

This clonotype has just one count. The chain recombines TRBV29-1 with TRBJ2-2, with 9 bases fitting TRBD2. The V and J ends lost 4 bases and 1 base, in that order; junction bases with no gene match: 7. The CDR3 runs to 16 residues. Germline V gene data show CDR1 as SQVTM and CDR2 as ANQGSEA. As DNA, the CDR3 is TGCAGCGTTGCGGCGGGAGGGCCGATGAACACCGGGGAGCTGTTTTTT. Encoded protein: CSVAAGGPMNTGELFF.

The rearrangement joins TRBV25-1 to TRBJ1-3; D is undetermined. There are 13 residues in the CDR3. The V gene lost 6 bases and the J gene lost 4 bases, with 10 bases spanning the gap. Germline CDR1 reads MGHDK; CDR2 reads SYGVNS. This CDR3 reads CASRTLSGNTIYF. Written as DNA, the CDR3 is TGTGCCAGCAGGACACTTTCCGGAAACACCATATATTTT.

This clonotype was picked up many times. The chain links TRBV30 to TRBJ2-2; D possibly corresponds to TRBD2 (6 bases). Germline loops: CDR1 GTSNPN, CDR2 SVGIG (reference sequence). The CDR3 has 15 amino acids. Trimming stripped 3 bases from V and 5 bases from J, with 16 bases between. The chain's CDR3 is CAWSGTDRGTGELFF. DNA for the CDR3: TGTGCCTGGAGCGGGACTGATCGAGGGACCGGGGAGCTGTTTTTT.

The gene calls are TRBV9 and TRBJ2-3; no clear D gene. Trimming shortened V by 0 bases and J by 0 bases, and 8 bases separated the two germline ends. From germline, CDR1 is SGDLS and CDR2 YYNGEE. The length of the CDR3 is 15 residues. The chain's CDR3 is CASSVDQISTDTQYF. The CDR3, as DNA: TGTGCCAGCAGCGTAGATCAGATAAGCACAGATACGCAGTATTTT.

This clonotype was seen only a few times. The chain couples TRBV12-3 or TRBV12-4 to TRBJ1-1, with D possibly matching TRBD1 (5 bases). This CDR3 spans 13 amino acids. V was shortened by 6 bases and J by 5 bases, with 13 bases between the two germline ends. For the CDR3, the DNA is TGTGCCAGCAGAAAGTCAGAGGGGACTGAAGCTTTCTTT. It specifies CASRKSEGTEAFF.

This clonotype was detected ten times or more. The chain has TRBV28 and TRBJ2-7; 9 bases align to TRBD2. Trimming removed 5 bases from V and 4 bases from J; junction bases left unmatched: 9. Germline-derived CDR1 and CDR2 are MDHEN and SYDVKM. The CDR3 is 15 amino acids. The CDR3 region has the DNA TGTGCCAGCAGTGGGGCCGCCAGCGGGGGGTACGAGCAGTACTTC. Protein sequence: CASSGAASGGYEQYF.

The sample holds many counts of this clonotype. This sequence joins TRBV2 and TRBJ2-7; 11 nucleotides match TRBD2. The CDR3 runs to 14 residues. V gave up 8 bases and J gave up 2 bases; unmatched junction bases: 5. Germline V CDR1 and CDR2: SNHLY, FYNNEI. Here the CDR3 reads CASGRLAGTYEQYF. In DNA form, the CDR3 reads TGTGCCAGCGGTAGACTAGCGGGGACCTACGAGCAGTACTTC.

V and J are TRBV19 and TRBJ1-5; D gene unclear. The CDR3 covers 12 residues. The germline V gene has CDR1 LNHDA and CDR2 SQIVND (reference sequence). With 4 bases removed from V and 5 bases from J, the gap between germline ends came to 6 bases. This CDR3 is CASSRFDQPQHF. For the CDR3, the DNA is TGTGCCAGTAGTAGGTTCGATCAGCCCCAGCATTTT.

This clonotype was observed a few times. This sequence joins TRBV4-1 and TRBJ1-4; 7 bases fit TRBD1. This CDR3 contains 14 residues. Losses at the gene ends were 2 bases for V and 8 bases for J; bases not matched to a gene: 5. Germline-derived CDR1 and CDR2 are MGHRA and YSYEKL. CDR3 amino acids: CASSQFQGGEKLFF. The CDR3, as DNA: TGCGCCAGCAGCCAATTCCAGGGGGGAGAAAAACTGTTTTTT.

This clonotype showed up many times. CDR3 in amino acids: CASSLGGHTEAFF. CDR3 DNA: TGTGCCAGCAGCCTCGGGGGCCACACTGAAGCTTTCTTT. The chain carries TRBV3-1 and TRBJ1-1; possible D gene TRBD1, 6 bases. The CDR3 loop spans 13 amino acids. Germline V gives CDR1 LGHDT, CDR2 YNNKEL (reference sequence). V was pared by 4 bases and J by 3 bases, with 9 bases between.

This clonotype was recorded a few times. The chain employs TRBV7-2 and TRBJ1-5; no clear D. CDR3 size: 15 residues. Between the trimmed V and J ends, which lost 3 bases and 6 bases, there was a span of 15 bases. From germline, CDR1 is SGHTA and CDR2 FQGNSA. The CDR3 DNA sequence: TGTGCCAGCAGCTTGTACATTCAGGATTCTCAGCCCCAGCATTTT. It codes for CASSLYIQDSQPQHF.

The chain joins TRBV19 to TRBJ1-5; the D is unclear. CDR1 is LNHDA and CDR2 is SQIVND in the germline V gene (reference sequence). This CDR3 spans 14 amino acids. Trimming pared 8 bases from V and 5 bases from J, leaving 16 bases between. The CDR3 DNA reads as TGTGCCAGTGCGGAAGGAAACGCCTATCAGCCCCAGCATTTT. It codes for CASAEGNAYQPQHF.